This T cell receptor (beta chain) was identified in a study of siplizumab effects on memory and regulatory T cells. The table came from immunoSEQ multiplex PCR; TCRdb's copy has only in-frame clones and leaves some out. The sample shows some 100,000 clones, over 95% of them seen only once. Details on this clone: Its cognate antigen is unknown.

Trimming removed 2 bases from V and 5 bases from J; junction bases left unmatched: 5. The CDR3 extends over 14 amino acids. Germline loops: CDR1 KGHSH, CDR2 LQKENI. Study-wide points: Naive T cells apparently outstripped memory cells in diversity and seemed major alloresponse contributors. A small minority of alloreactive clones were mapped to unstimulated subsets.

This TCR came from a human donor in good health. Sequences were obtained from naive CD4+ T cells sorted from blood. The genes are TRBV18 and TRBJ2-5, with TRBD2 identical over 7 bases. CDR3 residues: CASSPVAGMETQYF. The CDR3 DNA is TGTGCCAGCTCACCAGTAGCGGGCATGGAGACCCAGTACTTC.